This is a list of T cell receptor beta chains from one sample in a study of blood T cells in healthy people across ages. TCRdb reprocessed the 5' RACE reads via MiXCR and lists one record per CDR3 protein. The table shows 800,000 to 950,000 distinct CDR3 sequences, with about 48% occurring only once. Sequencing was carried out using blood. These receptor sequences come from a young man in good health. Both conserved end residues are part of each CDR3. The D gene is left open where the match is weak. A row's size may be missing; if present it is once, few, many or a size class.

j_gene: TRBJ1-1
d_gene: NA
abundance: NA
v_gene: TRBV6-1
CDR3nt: TGTGCCAGCAGGACGGGGATAATGACTGAAGCTTTCTTT
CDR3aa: CASRTGIMTEAFF

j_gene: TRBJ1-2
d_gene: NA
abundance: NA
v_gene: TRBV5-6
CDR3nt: TGTGCCAGCAGCTCCCGGGCAGGGGCGAAGAACACCTTC
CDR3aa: CASSSRAGAKNTF

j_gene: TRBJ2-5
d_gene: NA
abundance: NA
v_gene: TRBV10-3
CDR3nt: TGTGCCATCAGCGATCCGAACGAGGGCGCCCAAGAGACCCAGTACTTC
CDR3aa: CAISDPNEGAQETQYF

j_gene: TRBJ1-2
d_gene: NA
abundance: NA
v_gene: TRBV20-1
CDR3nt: TGCAGTGCTAGGGGACTGCATGGCTACACCTTC
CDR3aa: CSARGLHGYTF

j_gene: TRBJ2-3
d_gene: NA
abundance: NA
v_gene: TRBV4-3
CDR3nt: TGCGCCAGCAGCCAAGATCTGGGCTCAGATACGCAGTATTTT
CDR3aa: CASSQDLGSDTQYF

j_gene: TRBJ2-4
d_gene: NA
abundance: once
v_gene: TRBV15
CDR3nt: TGTGCCACCAGCCGAAAGTTAGCCAAAAACATTCAGTACTTC
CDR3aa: CATSRKLAKNIQYF

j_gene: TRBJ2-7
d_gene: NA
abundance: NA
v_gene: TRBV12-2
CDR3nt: TGTGCAAGTCGCTTTACTGGTTCATTGGACTCCTACGAGCAGTACTTC
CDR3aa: CASRFTGSLDSYEQYF

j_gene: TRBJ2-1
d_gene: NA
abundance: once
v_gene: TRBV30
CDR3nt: TGTGCCTGGAGTCTTGGGGAGCAGTTCTTC
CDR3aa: CAWSLGEQFF

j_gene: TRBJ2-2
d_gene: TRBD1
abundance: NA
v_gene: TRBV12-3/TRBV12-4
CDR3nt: TGTGCCAGCAGTCCCGAGGACAGGGTCCCCGGGGAGCTGTTTTTT
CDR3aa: CASSPEDRVPGELFF

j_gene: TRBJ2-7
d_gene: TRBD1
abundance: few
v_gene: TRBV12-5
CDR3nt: TGTGCTAGTGATTCTCCTCCTGACAGGGCCCACGAGCAGTACTTC
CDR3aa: CASDSPPDRAHEQYF

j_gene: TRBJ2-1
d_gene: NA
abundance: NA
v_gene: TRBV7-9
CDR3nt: TGTGCCAGCAGCTTAGACGTCTCCTACAATGAGCAGTTCTTC
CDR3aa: CASSLDVSYNEQFF

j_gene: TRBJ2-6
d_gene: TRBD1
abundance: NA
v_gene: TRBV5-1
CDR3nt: TGCGCCAGCAGCTACTCCGGACAGGGGTACCAAATCTCTGGGGCCAACGTCCTGACTTTC
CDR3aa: CASSYSGQGYQISGANVLTF

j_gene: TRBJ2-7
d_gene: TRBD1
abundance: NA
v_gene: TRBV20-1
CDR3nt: TGCAGTGGAAAACAGGGGACCTACGAGCAGTACTTC
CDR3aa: CSGKQGTYEQYF

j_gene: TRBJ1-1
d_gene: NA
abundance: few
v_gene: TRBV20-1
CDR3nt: TGCAGTGCTAGGCAGGGACAATCGAGCACTGAAGCTTTCTTT
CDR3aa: CSARQGQSSTEAFF

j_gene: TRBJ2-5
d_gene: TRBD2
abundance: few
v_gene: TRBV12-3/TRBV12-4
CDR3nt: TGTGCCAGCAGGGGACTAGCGGAGACCCAGTACTTC
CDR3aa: CASRGLAETQYF

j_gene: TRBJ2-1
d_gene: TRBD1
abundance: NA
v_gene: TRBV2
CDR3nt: TGTGCCAGCAGGGGACAGAATGAGCAGTTCTTC
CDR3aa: CASRGQNEQFF

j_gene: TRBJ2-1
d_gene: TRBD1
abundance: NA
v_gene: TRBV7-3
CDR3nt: TGTGCCAGCAGCTCGACAGGGAACTCGTACAATGAGCAGTTCTTC
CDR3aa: CASSSTGNSYNEQFF

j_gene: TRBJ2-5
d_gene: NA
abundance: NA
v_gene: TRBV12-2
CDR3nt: TGTGCAAGTCGCTTTATTTACCCTGAGCAGTACTTC
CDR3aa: CASRFIYPEQYF

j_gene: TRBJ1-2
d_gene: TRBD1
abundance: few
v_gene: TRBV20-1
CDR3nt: TGCAGTGCAAGGACAGGGGACCATTATGGCTACACCTTC
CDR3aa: CSARTGDHYGYTF

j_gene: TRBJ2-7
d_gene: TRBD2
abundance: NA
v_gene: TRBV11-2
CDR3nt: TGTGCCAGCAGCTTAACTAGCGGGGGCCCCTTATACGAGCAGTACTTC
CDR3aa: CASSLTSGGPLYEQYF

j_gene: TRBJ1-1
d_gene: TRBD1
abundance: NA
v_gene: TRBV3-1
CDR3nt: TGTGCCAGCAGCCAAGAACCAGGACAGGGGGCTTTTAACACTGAAGCTTTCTTT
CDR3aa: CASSQEPGQGAFNTEAFF

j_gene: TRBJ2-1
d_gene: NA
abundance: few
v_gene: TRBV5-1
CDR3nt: TGCGCCAGCAGCTATCAGTCGAGCTCCTACAATGAGCAGTTCTTC
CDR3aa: CASSYQSSSYNEQFF

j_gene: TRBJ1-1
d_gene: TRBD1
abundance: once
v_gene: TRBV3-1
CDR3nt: TGTGCCAGCAGACTCGGGACAGGAGATTTGAACACTGAAGCTTTCTTT
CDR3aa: CASRLGTGDLNTEAFF

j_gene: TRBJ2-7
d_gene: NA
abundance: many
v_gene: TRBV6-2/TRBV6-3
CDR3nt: TGTGCCAGCAGTTACTCAGCGACCATGTATTACGAGCAGTACTTC
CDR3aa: CASSYSATMYYEQYF

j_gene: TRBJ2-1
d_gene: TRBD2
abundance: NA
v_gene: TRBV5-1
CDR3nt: TGCGCCAGCAGCTTGACTACTAGCGGGGGGGGGTACAATGAGCAGTTCTTC
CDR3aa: CASSLTTSGGGYNEQFF

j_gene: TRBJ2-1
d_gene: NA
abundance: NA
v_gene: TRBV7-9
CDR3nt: TGTGCCAGCAGCGACCGGGACACGGAGGTGTGGAATGAGCAGTTCTTC
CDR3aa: CASSDRDTEVWNEQFF

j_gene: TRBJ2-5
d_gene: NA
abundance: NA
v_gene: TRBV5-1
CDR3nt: TGCGCCAGCACCCAAAAAGAGACCCAGTACTTC
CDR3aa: CASTQKETQYF

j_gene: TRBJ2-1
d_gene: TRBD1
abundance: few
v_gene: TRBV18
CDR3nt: TGTGCCAGCTCAACAGCCGGGACAGGGTTCTACAATGAGCAGTTCTTC
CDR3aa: CASSTAGTGFYNEQFF

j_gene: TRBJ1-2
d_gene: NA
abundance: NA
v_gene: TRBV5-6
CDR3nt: TGTGCCAGCAGCTTGGGATTTATCCGGGACCGCCCGACTAACTATGGCTACACCTTC
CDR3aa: CASSLGFIRDRPTNYGYTF

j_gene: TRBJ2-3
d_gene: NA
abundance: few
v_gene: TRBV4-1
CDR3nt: TGCGCCAGCAGCCAAGGGCCTAGCGATACAGATACGCAGTATTTT
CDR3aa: CASSQGPSDTDTQYF

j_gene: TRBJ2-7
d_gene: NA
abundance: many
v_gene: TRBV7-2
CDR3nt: TGTGCCAGCAGCTTGTACAGGCCCAACGAGCAGTACTTC
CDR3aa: CASSLYRPNEQYF

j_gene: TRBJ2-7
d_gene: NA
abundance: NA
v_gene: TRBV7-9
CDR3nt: TGTGCCAGCAGCGGGCGGAAGGGTGGGAGCTCCTACGAGCAGTACTTC
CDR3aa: CASSGRKGGSSYEQYF

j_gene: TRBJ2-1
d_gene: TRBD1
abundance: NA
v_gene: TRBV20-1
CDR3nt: TGCAGTGTCGGGCCGGGACAGGGAATCAATGAGCAGTTCTTC
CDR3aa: CSVGPGQGINEQFF

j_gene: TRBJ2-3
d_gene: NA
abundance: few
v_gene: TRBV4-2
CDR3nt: TGTGCCAGCAGCCAAGCAACTTATACGCAGTATTTT
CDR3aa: CASSQATYTQYF

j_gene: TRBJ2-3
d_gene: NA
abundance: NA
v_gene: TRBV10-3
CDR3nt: TGTGCCATCAGTGAGGACAGGAACACAGATACGCAGTATTTT
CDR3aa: CAISEDRNTDTQYF

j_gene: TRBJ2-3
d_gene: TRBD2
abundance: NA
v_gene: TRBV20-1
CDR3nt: TGCAGTGCTAGGGTGACTAGCGGGGGCACTAGCACAGATACGCAGTATTTT
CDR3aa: CSARVTSGGTSTDTQYF

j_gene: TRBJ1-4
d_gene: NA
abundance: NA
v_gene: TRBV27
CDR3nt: TGTGCCAGCAGAGGACTGAACGACGATGAAAAACTGTTTTTT
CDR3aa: CASRGLNDDEKLFF

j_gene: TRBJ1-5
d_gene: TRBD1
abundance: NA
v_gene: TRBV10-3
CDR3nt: TGTGCCATCAGGGAGGGACAGGGCAATAGCAATCAGCCCCAGCATTTT
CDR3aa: CAIREGQGNSNQPQHF

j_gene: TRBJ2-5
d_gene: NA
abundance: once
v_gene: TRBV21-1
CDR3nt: TGTGCCAGCATCCTGGTGGAGGGGTACTTC
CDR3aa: CASILVEGYF

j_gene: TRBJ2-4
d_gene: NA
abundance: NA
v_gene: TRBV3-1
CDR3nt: TGTGCCAGCAGCCAAGAAGGGAGAGTTCAGTACTTC
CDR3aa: CASSQEGRVQYF

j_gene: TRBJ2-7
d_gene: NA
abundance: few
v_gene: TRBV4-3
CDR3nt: TGCGCCAGCAGCCAAGTCCTTACCTACGAGCAGTACTTC
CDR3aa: CASSQVLTYEQYF

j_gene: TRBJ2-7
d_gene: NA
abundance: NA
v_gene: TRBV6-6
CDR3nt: TGTGCCAGCAGTTACGGGCAGCTCACCCCATCCTACGAGCAGTACTTC
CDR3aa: CASSYGQLTPSYEQYF